The clone carrying this T cell receptor (beta chain) was observed a single time. The antigen remains undetermined. The entry originates in a study of a mutant IDH1 vaccine in newly diagnosed glioma. Study-level background: The therapy given earlier, which was standard therapy, consisted of radiotherapy, temozolomide, or both, and most of the patients received both. Broader study findings: Induction of immune responses by the vaccine occurred in 85% to 95% of patients. Top peripheral T cell clonotype shifts appeared unrelated to pseudoprogression.

The assay was immunoSEQ multiplex PCR, and TCRdb's table has in-frame clones only and misses some. The sample carries some 46,000 clones, almost 95% recorded once. From germline, CDR1 is MGHRA and CDR2 YSYEKL. The CDR3 spans 16 residues. Deletions cut 4 bases from V and 1 base from J, with 16 bases between. Time point denoted: week 35, safety follow-up. Each dose delivered 300 ug of mutant IDH1 20-mer peptide subcutaneously with imiquimod. The patients were given eight vaccinations, one each in weeks 1, 3, 5, 7, 11, 15, 19 and 23. This specimen consisted of PBMCs, obtained from a glioma patient whose treatment included an IDH1 peptide vaccine. The V call is TRBV4-1, the J call TRBJ1-1, with D hard to call. The TCR originated in a man aged 45-60 years with glioma. DNA for the CDR3: TGCGCCAGCAGCCTGCGTAAGGGCGGAGGGAACACTGAAGCTTTCTTT. Translating gives CASSLRKGGGNTEAFF.